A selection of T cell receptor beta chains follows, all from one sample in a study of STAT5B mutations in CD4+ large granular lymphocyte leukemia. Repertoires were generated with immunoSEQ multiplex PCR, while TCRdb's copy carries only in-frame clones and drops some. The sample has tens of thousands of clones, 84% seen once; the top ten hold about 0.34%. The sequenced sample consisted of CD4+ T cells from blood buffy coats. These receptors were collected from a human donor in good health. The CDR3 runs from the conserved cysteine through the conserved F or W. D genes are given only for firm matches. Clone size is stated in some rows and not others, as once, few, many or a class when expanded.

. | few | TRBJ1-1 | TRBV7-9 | TGTGCCAGCAGCTTAGGTGGTAGTGGAGCTTTCTTT | CASSLGGSGAFF
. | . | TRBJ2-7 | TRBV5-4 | TGTGCCAGCAGCTTGCGGGGTAAAGGGGCGCCCGAGCAGTACTTC | CASSLRGKGAPEQYF
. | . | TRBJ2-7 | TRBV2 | TGTGCCAGCAGTTTCAACTCCTACGAGCAGTACTTC | CASSFNSYEQYF
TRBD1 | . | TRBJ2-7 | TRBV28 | TGTGCCAGCAGTCCGACAGGGTACGACGAGCAGTACTTC | CASSPTGYDEQYF
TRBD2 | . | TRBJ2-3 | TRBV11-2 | TGTGCCAGCAGCTTAGACGGATTAAGCGGGGGGGCCCCAGATACGCAGTATTTT | CASSLDGLSGGAPDTQYF
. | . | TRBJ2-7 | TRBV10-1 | TGCGCCAGCAGTATACTAGAACTCTACGAGCAGTACTTC | CASSILELYEQYF
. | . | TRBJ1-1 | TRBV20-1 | TGCAGTGCTAGAGCCGGGACTGAAGCTTTCTTT | CSARAGTEAFF
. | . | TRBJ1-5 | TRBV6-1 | TGTGCCAGCAGGAACCGGGACAATCAGCCCCAGCATTTT | CASRNRDNQPQHF
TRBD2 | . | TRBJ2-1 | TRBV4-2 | TGTGCCAGCAGGAACCCACTAGCGGGAACCTACAATGAGCAGTTCTTC | CASRNPLAGTYNEQFF
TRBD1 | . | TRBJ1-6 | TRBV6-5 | TGTGCCAGCACGTACAGGGGAAATTCACCCCTCCACTTT | CASTYRGNSPLHF
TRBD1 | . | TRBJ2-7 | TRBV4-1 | TGCGCCAGCAGCCAAGAAATTACAGGGGGCTACGAGCAGTACTTC | CASSQEITGGYEQYF
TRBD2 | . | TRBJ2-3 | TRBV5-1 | TGCGCCAGCAGCTTGGGAGCGGGAGACACAGATACGCAGTATTTT | CASSLGAGDTDTQYF
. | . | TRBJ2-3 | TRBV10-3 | TGTGCCATCAGCCGAGTGGGCACAGATACGCAGTATTTT | CAISRVGTDTQYF
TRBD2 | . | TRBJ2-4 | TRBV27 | TGTGCCAGCAGTTTTGGGACTAGCGGGAGGGCCGGGGCCAAAAACATTCAGTACTTC | CASSFGTSGRAGAKNIQYF
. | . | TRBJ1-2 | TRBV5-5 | TGTGCCAGCAGCTTGGACATTACCTATGGCTACACCTTC | CASSLDITYGYTF
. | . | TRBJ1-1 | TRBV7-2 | TGTGCCAGCAGCTTACAAGGTCTGGAAGCTTTCTTT | CASSLQGLEAFF
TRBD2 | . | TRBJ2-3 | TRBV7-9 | TGTGCCAGCAGCTATTCCGACGGGAGGGGGGATACGCAGTATTTT | CASSYSDGRGDTQYF
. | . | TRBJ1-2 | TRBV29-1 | TGCAGCGTGGAACGGGGGTCGGGAGGCTACACCTTC | CSVERGSGGYTF
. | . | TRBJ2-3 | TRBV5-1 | TGCGCCAGCAGCTTGGAGACGGGAGTGTGGACAGATACGCAGTATTTT | CASSLETGVWTDTQYF
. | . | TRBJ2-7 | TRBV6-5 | TGTGCCAGCAAGCAGGGGTGGGACGAGCAGTACTTC | CASKQGWDEQYF
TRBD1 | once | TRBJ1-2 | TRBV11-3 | TGTGCCAGCAGAACAACAGGGGACTATGGCTACACCTTC | CASRTTGDYGYTF
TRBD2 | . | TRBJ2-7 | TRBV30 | TGTGCCTGGAGTCCCGGGACTAGCGGGTCGTACGAGCAGTACTTC | CAWSPGTSGSYEQYF
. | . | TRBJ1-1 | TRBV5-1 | TGCGCCAGCAGCGCCCAGGATGTCGTGAACACTGAAGCTTTCTTT | CASSAQDVVNTEAFF
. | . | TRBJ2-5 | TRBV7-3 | TGTGCCAGCAGCTCTCAGCTGGGAGAGACCCAGTACTTC | CASSSQLGETQYF
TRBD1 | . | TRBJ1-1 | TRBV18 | TGTGCCAGCTCACGAGCCGGGACAGGCCAGGGGGACACTGAAGCTTTCTTT | CASSRAGTGQGDTEAFF
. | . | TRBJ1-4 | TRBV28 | TGTGCCAGCAGTATCACCCCCTCCTCGGACGAAAAACTGTTTTTT | CASSITPSSDEKLFF
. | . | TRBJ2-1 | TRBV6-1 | TGTGCCAGCAGGACTGACACGATCAATGAGCAGTTCTTC | CASRTDTINEQFF
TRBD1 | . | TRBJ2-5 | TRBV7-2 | TGTGCCAGCAGCGGGCGACAGGGGAAGGAGACCCAGTACTTC | CASSGRQGKETQYF
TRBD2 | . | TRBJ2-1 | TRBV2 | TGTGCCAGCAGCCGACTAGCGGGAGAATACAATGAGCAGTTCTTC | CASSRLAGEYNEQFF
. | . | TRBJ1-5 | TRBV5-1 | TGCGCCAGCAGCTCCGATGAAGGTGAGGTCGGAAACAATCAGCCCCAGCATTTT | CASSSDEGEVGNNQPQHF
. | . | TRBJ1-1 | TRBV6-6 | TGTGCCAGCAGTTACTCCACTTCGACCGAATCAGCTTTCTTT | CASSYSTSTESAFF
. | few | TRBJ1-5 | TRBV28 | TGTGCCAGCAGTTTACCCCGCTCAAATAGCAATCAGCCCCAGCATTTT | CASSLPRSNSNQPQHF
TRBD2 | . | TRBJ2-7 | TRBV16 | TGTGCCAGCAGCCAATCGGAGGGAGGGGCCCTACTCGACGAGCAGTACTTC | CASSQSEGGALLDEQYF
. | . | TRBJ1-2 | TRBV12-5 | TGTGCTAGTGGTTTTTTTAGCGGGGGCTACACCTTC | CASGFFSGGYTF
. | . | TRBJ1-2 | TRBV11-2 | TGTGCCAGCAGCTTAAATTTGGTCAGCGGCTACACCTTC | CASSLNLVSGYTF
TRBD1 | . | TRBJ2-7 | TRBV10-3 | TGTGCCATCAGGCGCCGAGTCCAGGGGGTCTACGAGCAGTACTTC | CAIRRRVQGVYEQYF
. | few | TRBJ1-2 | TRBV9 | TGTGCCAGCAGCGTAGGCATAACGTACTATGGCTACACCTTC | CASSVGITYYGYTF
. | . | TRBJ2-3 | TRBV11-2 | TGTGCCAGCAGCTTCGACCACACAGATACGCAGTATTTT | CASSFDHTDTQYF